Listed here are 23 T cell receptor beta chains from one sample, sequenced in a study of T-cell memory formation after mild COVID-19. MiXCR, run by TCRdb on the 5' RACE reads, gives a single entry per CDR3 protein. Here the sample spans 380,000 or so distinct CDR3 sequences, under 15% being singletons. Sequenced input: PBMCs or a T cell subset sorted from them (not recorded which). Source of these receptors: a man between 18 and 35 years old who had mild COVID-19 (a few samples of this study predate the infection). Cell type and time point are not known.

This clonotype was detected a few times. The chain carries TRBV7-2 and TRBJ2-3; no firm D call. Trimming stripped 2 bases from V and 4 bases from J, with 16 bases between. Germline V gene sequence: CDR1 SGHTA, CDR2 FQGNSA. The CDR3 extends over 16 amino acids. The CDR3 reads CASSLSLSRSPDTQYF. Written as DNA, the CDR3 is TGTGCCAGCAGCTTAAGTCTTAGCAGGTCCCCAGATACGCAGTATTTT. The entire variable domain, with the rest obtained from reference TRBV7-2 and TRBJ2-3, is as follows: GAGVSQSPSNKVTEKGKDVELRCDPISGHTALYWYRQSLGQGLEFLIYFQGNSAPDKSGLPSDRFSAERTGGSVSTLTIQRTQQEDSAVYLCASSLSLSRSPDTQYFGPGTRLTVL.

This clonotype was detected only a few times. The chain is built from TRBV4-2 and TRBJ2-7; 7 bases align to TRBD2. Germline V gene lookup returns CDR1 LGHNA and CDR2 YNFKEQ. The CDR3 has 15 amino acids. Trimming at V came to 0 bases and at J to 5 bases, leaving 7 bases not matched to a gene. The CDR3 here is CASSQEQRGTHEQYF. The CDR3 DNA reads as TGTGCCAGCAGCCAAGAACAGCGGGGAACCCACGAGCAGTACTTC.

The V gene is TRBV5-6, the J gene TRBJ2-2, with 13 bases identical to TRBD2. V shed 1 base and J 6 bases; nucleotides not matched to a gene: 3. There are 16 residues in the CDR3. Germline assignment: CDR1 SGHDT and CDR2 YYEEEE. The CDR3 protein is CASSLLGLAGPGELFF. CDR3 coding DNA: TGTGCCAGCAGCTTGCTGGGACTAGCGGGGCCCGGGGAGCTGTTTTTT.

In this sample, this clonotype turned up a few times. The genes are TRBV20-1 and TRBJ1-1; D uncertain. CDR1 DFQATT and CDR2 SNEGSKA come from the germline V gene (reference sequence). With 3 bases removed from V and 1 base from J, the gap between germline ends came to 9 bases. CDR3 length equals 13 residues. The CDR3 region has the DNA TGCAGTGCTAGGGTAGATGAGAACACTGAAGCTTTCTTT. Translated: CSARVDENTEAFF.

A few counts support this clonotype. The CDR3: CASSERKGAVNGYTF. In DNA, the CDR3 is TGTGCCAGCAGTGAACGTAAGGGAGCGGTGAATGGCTACACCTTC. This chain connects TRBV6-1 to TRBJ1-2; D remains unclear. Germline loops: CDR1 MNHNS, CDR2 SASEGT. This CDR3 has 15 amino acids. The germline V and J ends were trimmed by 2 bases and 6 bases, with 16 bases remaining between them.

Ten or more counts support this clonotype. The rearrangement links TRBV20-1 to TRBJ2-1; D unresolved. V was cut by 5 bases and J by 10 bases, with 12 bases left in between. The CDR3 is made up of 11 amino acids. Germline CDR1 and CDR2: DFQATT and SNEGSKA (reference sequence). This CDR3 reads CSALGIEEQFF. The CDR3, as DNA: TGCAGTGCTCTAGGAATCGAGGAGCAGTTCTTC.

This clonotype has only a few counts. The chain combines TRBV6-2 or TRBV6-3 with TRBJ1-5, with a tentative D call TRBD1 (6 bases). The germline CDR1 and CDR2 sequences are MNHEY and SVGEGT. V was pared by 6 bases and J by 4 bases, with 16 bases between. CDR3 length equals 15 residues. CDR3 nucleotides: TGTGCCAGCAGCACCCGACAGGTCCGGAATCAGCCCCAGCATTTT. Amino acid sequence: CASSTRQVRNQPQHF.

This clonotype came up a few times. This chain links TRBV1 with TRBJ1-1. TRBV1 is noted as a pseudogene. CDR3 length: 12 residues. CDR3 sequence: CTSSRRHYEAFF. The DNA for the CDR3 is TGCACCAGCAGCCGAAGGCACTATGAAGCTTTCTTT.

This rearrangement joins TRBV7-2 to TRBJ2-5; 12 nucleotides agree with TRBD1. CDR3 length: 16 amino acids. Germline CDR1 and CDR2: SGHTA and FQGNSA. Unmatched junction bases numbered 9, after V lost 5 bases and J lost 5 bases. DNA of the CDR3: TGTGCCAGCAGCCCACAGGGACAGGGGGCAGGGGAGACCCAGTACTTC. The encoded protein is CASSPQGQGAGETQYF. Complete variable domain (other parts from reference TRBV7-2 and TRBJ2-5): GAGVSQSPSNKVTEKGKDVELRCDPISGHTALYWYRQSLGQGLEFLIYFQGNSAPDKSGLPSDRFSAERTGGSVSTLTIQRTQQEDSAVYLCASSPQGQGAGETQYFGPGTRLLVL.

The chain links TRBV6-6 to TRBJ1-3; D unresolved. The CDR3 runs to 11 residues. V lost 5 bases to trimming and J lost 4 bases, with 3 bases between them. Germline V gives CDR1 MNHNY, CDR2 SVGAGI (reference sequence). CDR3 sequence (DNA): TGTGCCAGCAGTAACGGAAACACCATATATTTT. As protein: CASSNGNTIYF.

The rearrangement links TRBV5-1 to TRBJ2-2, with D perhaps TRBD1 (5 bases). In germline, CDR1 is SGHRS, CDR2 YFSETQ. Trimming left V 3 bases short and J 3 bases short, with 15 bases between. The CDR3 loop spans 16 amino acids. The CDR3 DNA is TGCGCCAGCAGCTGGGCCTCAGGGCTGTACACCGGGGAGCTGTTTTTT. Translated: CASSWASGLYTGELFF.

This clonotype was seen a handful of times. The rearrangement uses TRBV6-5 and TRBJ1-6; weak D call: TRBD1 (5 bases). Germline CDR1 MNHEY, CDR2 SVGAGI. Trimming cost V 7 bases and J 3 bases, with 16 bases left between them. The CDR3 is 16 amino acids. The CDR3 DNA follows: TGTGCCAGCACCAAACGGGGGAACGACTATAATTCACCCCTCCACTTT. Protein sequence: CASTKRGNDYNSPLHF.

Only a few counts were recorded for this clonotype. V and J are TRBV12-3 or TRBV12-4 and TRBJ1-5, with D perhaps TRBD1 (6 bases). There are 12 residues in the CDR3. Deletions cut 7 bases from V and 6 bases from J, with 10 bases between. The CDR3 region has the DNA TGTGCCAGCAAGACAGGCGCTCAGCCCCAGCATTTT. Its protein product is CASKTGAQPQHF.

The chain employs TRBV5-1 and TRBJ2-7, with D tentatively TRBD2 (5 bases). Germline lookup yields CDR1 SGHRS and CDR2 YFSETQ. There are 14 residues in the CDR3. Trimming pared 0 bases from V and 0 bases from J, leaving 7 bases between. CDR3 bases: TGCGCCAGCAGCTTGGAGGGAGTCTCCTACGAGCAGTACTTC. Its translation is CASSLEGVSYEQYF. Variable domain in full (rest from reference TRBV5-1 and TRBJ2-7): KAGVTQTPRYLIKTRGQQVTLSCSPISGHRSVSWYQQTPGQGLQFLFEYFSETQRNKGNFPGRFSGRQFSNSRSEMNVSTLELGDSALYLCASSLEGVSYEQYFGPGTRLTVT.

The chain carries TRBV12-3 or TRBV12-4 and TRBJ2-7, with TRBD2 as a possible D gene (6 bases). The CDR3 contains 14 residues. V lost 5 bases and J lost 4, with 15 bases in between. CDR3 protein: CASSHPGREYEQYV. CDR3 coding DNA: TGTGCCAGCAGTCACCCGGGTCGGGAGTACGAGCAGTACGTC.

This clonotype was observed many times. This chain connects TRBV9 to TRBJ1-6; a weak D match, TRBD1 (6 bases). Deletions cut 3 bases from V and 7 bases from J, with 14 bases between. The CDR3 has 15 amino acids. Germline-derived CDR1 and CDR2 are SGDLS and YYNGEE. CDR3 sequence (DNA): TGTGCCAGCAGCGGGCCGACAGGAGCCAATTCACCCCTCCACTTT. Translating gives CASSGPTGANSPLHF.

CDR3 DNA sequence: TGTGCCATCAGCCGGGACTTCAACTACAATGAGCAGTTCTTC. Translating it yields CAISRDFNYNEQFF. The chain couples TRBV10-3 to TRBJ2-1; possibly TRBD2 for D (6 bases). The germline V gene has CDR1 ENHRY and CDR2 SYGVKD. The CDR3 runs 14 residues. Trimming removed 6 bases from V and 3 bases from J, with 12 bases in between.

The chain combines TRBV11-2 with TRBJ2-1; D remains unclear. Germline assignment: CDR1 SGHAT and CDR2 FQNNGV. V was trimmed by 1 base and J by 4 bases, leaving 11 bases between them. The CDR3 runs to 15 residues. Written as DNA, the CDR3 is TGTGCCAGCAGCTTAGGGGCAGAAAAGTACAATGAGCAGTTCTTC. It is translated as CASSLGAEKYNEQFF.

This chain joins TRBV12-2 and TRBJ2-5. TRBV12-2 is assigned pseudogene status. This CDR3 has 15 residues. CDR3: CASRLGRRVRETQYF. The CDR3 nucleotides are TGTGCAAGTCGCTTAGGCCGACGGGTTCGAGAGACCCAGTACTTC.

Only a few counts were recorded for this clonotype. This sequence joins TRBV19 and TRBJ1-5; D is possibly TRBD1 (5 bases). V lost 8 bases to trimming and J lost 2 bases, with 13 bases between them. The CDR3 length is 14 residues. The germline V gene has CDR1 LNHDA and CDR2 SQIVND (reference sequence). CDR3 protein: CASGGNNGNQPQHF. DNA of the CDR3: TGTGCCAGTGGGGGTAACAATGGCAATCAGCCCCAGCATTTT.

The sample holds a few counts of this clonotype. The CDR3 nucleotides read TGTGCCAGCAGCTTAGGGGGGCTTGACTATGGCTACACCTTC. This sequence encodes CASSLGGLDYGYTF. The chain employs TRBV7-9 and TRBJ1-2; possible D gene TRBD1, 6 bases. Germline assignment: CDR1 SEHNR and CDR2 FQNEAQ (reference sequence). Trimming cost V 1 base and J 3 bases, with 9 bases left between them. This CDR3 is 14 amino acids long.

This clonotype was found many times. The gene calls are TRBV5-1 and TRBJ2-2; TRBD1 or TRBD2 may be the D gene (5 bases each). CDR3 size: 16 residues. Per germline, CDR1 SGHRS and CDR2 YFSETQ. With 1 base removed from V and 0 bases from J, the gap between germline ends came to 10 bases. CDR3 in amino acids: CASSLPGPANTGELFF. The CDR3 coding sequence is TGCGCCAGCAGCTTGCCGGGACCAGCGAACACCGGGGAGCTGTTTTTT.

This sequence joins TRBV7-8 and TRBJ2-3, with D maybe TRBD2 (6 bases). The CDR3 has 16 residues. V was pared by 4 bases and J by 4 bases, with 18 bases between. The V gene's germline CDR1 is SGHVS and CDR2 FQNEAQ. CDR3 in amino acids: CASSSTLAGGSDTQYF. In nucleotides, the CDR3 is TGTGCCAGCAGCTCCACGCTGGCCGGGGGATCAGATACGCAGTATTTT. Looking up the rest from reference TRBV7-8 and TRBJ2-3 gives the full variable domain: GAGVSQSPRYKVAKRGQDVALRCDPISGHVSLFWYQQALGQGPEFLTYFQNEAQLDKSGLPSDRFFAERPEGSVSTLKIQRTQQEDSAVYLCASSSTLAGGSDTQYFGPGTRLTVL.